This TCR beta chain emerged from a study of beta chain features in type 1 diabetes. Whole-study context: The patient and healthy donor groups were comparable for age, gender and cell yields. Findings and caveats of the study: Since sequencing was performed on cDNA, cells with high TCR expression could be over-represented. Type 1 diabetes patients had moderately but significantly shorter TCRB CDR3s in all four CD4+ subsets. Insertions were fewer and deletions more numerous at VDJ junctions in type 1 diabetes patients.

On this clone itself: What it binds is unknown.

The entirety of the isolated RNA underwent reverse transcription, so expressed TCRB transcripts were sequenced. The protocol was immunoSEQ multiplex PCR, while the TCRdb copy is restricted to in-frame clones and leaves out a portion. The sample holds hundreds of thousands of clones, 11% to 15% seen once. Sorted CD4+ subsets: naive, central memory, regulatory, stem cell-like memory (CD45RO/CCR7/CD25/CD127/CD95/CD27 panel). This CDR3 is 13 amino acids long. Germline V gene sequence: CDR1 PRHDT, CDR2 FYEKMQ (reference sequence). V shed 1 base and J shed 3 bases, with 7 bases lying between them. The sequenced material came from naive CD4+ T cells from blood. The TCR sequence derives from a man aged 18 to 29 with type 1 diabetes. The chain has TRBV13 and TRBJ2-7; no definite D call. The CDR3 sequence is CASSLADGYEQYF. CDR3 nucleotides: TGTGCCAGCAGCTTAGCAGACGGCTACGAGCAGTACTTC. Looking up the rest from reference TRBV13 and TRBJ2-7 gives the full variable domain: AAGVIQSPRHLIKEKRETATLKCYPIPRHDTVYWYQQGPGQDPQFLISFYEKMQSDKGSIPDRFSAQQFSDYHSELNMSSLELGDSALYFCASSLADGYEQYFGPGTRLTVT.